The rows below give T cell receptor beta chains drawn from one sample of a study of spatial heterogeneity in lung cancer. TCRdb ran MiXCR on the 5' RACE reads and lists one entry per CDR3 protein. Here the sample spans roughly 79,000 distinct CDR3 sequences, around 13% being singletons. This sample comprised PBMCs, obtained at surgery. The receptor source for this set is a male donor with early-stage non-small cell lung cancer. CDR3s include the opening cysteine and the closing phenylalanine or tryptophan. Fields, in order: clone size, J gene, D gene, V gene, CDR3 length, CDR3 protein, CDR3 DNA. D genes are given only for firm matches. Only part of the rows carry a size: once, few, many, or a class if the clone is expanded.

>.|TRBJ2-7|.|TRBV25-1|14
CASSGELGSYEQYF
TGTGCCAGCAGTGGGGAGCTAGGATCCTACGAGCAGTACTTC
>few|TRBJ2-1|.|TRBV11-2|14
CASSLVGRDNEQFF
TGTGCCAGCAGCTTAGTAGGCAGGGACAATGAGCAGTTCTTC
>many|TRBJ2-7|TRBD2|TRBV11-1|17
CASTRSPRLAVEGEQYF
TGTGCCAGCACCCGATCCCCGCGACTAGCGGTCGAGGGGGAGCAGTACTTC
>.|TRBJ2-3|.|TRBV7-2|12
CASSTTTDTQYF
TGTGCCAGCAGCACCACCACAGATACGCAGTATTTT
>.|TRBJ2-5|TRBD2|TRBV20-1|13
CSAKLAGQETQYF
TGCAGTGCTAAACTAGCGGGGCAAGAGACCCAGTACTTC
>few|TRBJ1-2|.|TRBV3-1|14
CASSQVSAGYGYTF
TGTGCCAGCAGCCAAGTCTCGGCGGGCTATGGCTACACCTTC
>.|TRBJ2-2|.|TRBV6-1|14
CASTAWGNTGELFF
TGTGCCAGCACCGCATGGGGGAACACCGGGGAGCTGTTTTTT
>.|TRBJ1-5|TRBD1|TRBV7-9|15
CASSLDRGPNQPQHF
TGTGCCAGCAGCTTAGACAGGGGCCCGAATCAGCCCCAGCATTTT
>few|TRBJ2-1|TRBD2|TRBV5-4|14
CASSSNSGSNEQFF
TGTGCCAGCAGCTCGAATAGCGGGAGCAATGAGCAGTTCTTC
>.|TRBJ2-1|TRBD2|TRBV6-5|18
CASSYRGLAGGSGDEQFF
TGTGCCAGCAGTTACCGAGGACTAGCGGGAGGGTCCGGCGATGAGCAGTTCTTC
>.|TRBJ2-1|TRBD2|TRBV5-1|15
CASSSRTSGADEQFF
TGCGCCAGCAGCTCGCGGACTAGCGGGGCCGATGAGCAGTTCTTC
>.|TRBJ1-1|.|TRBV6-1|15
CASSEGGNLNTEAFF
TGTGCCAGCAGTGAAGGTGGGAACCTGAACACTGAAGCTTTCTTT
>.|TRBJ2-1|.|TRBV2|13
CASGTSSYNEQFF
TGTGCCAGCGGGACAAGCTCCTACAATGAGCAGTTCTTC
>.|TRBJ2-7|.|TRBV21-1|16
CASSLPEGLKTYEQYF
TGTGCCAGCAGCCTACCCGAGGGGCTTAAAACCTACGAGCAGTACTTC
>.|TRBJ2-5|.|TRBV5-5|11
CASILQETQYF
TGTGCCAGCATCCTCCAAGAGACCCAGTACTTC
>few|TRBJ2-1|.|TRBV7-2|14
CASSLASGPNEQFF
TGTGCCAGCAGCTTAGCGTCGGGGCCAAATGAGCAGTTCTTC
>few|TRBJ2-6|.|TRBV29-1|14
CSVDQGFGANVLTF
TGCAGCGTTGATCAAGGGTTCGGGGCCAACGTCCTGACTTTC
>many|TRBJ2-5|.|TRBV2|12
CASSRGEETQYF
TGTGCCAGCAGTCGGGGAGAAGAGACCCAGTACTTC
>few|TRBJ2-2|TRBD1|TRBV5-5|16
CASSPRTGYGTGELFF
TGTGCCAGCAGCCCAAGGACAGGGTATGGCACCGGGGAGCTGTTTTTT
>.|TRBJ2-1|.|TRBV19|15
CASSAQLSSYNEQFF
TGTGCCAGTAGTGCCCAGTTAAGCTCCTACAATGAGCAGTTCTTC
>few|TRBJ2-6|.|TRBV10-3|16
CAIGGLFSSGANVLTF
TGTGCCATCGGAGGACTATTTAGCTCTGGGGCCAACGTCCTGACTTTC
>.|TRBJ1-2|.|TRBV14|19
CASSPRTRVQPKFIYGYTF
TGTGCCAGCAGCCCTCGGACAAGAGTGCAACCCAAATTTATCTATGGCTACACCTTC
>few|TRBJ2-6|.|TRBV29-1|13
CSVEGPGANVLTF
TGCAGCGTTGAGGGGCCTGGGGCCAACGTCCTGACTTTC
>.|TRBJ2-7|.|TRBV7-2|15
CASSLKGSRPVEQYF
TGTGCCAGCAGCTTAAAGGGCAGTAGACCCGTCGAGCAGTACTTC
>few|TRBJ1-1|.|TRBV18|16
CASSPLAQGRNTEAFF
TGTGCCAGCTCACCACTTGCACAGGGACGGAACACTGAAGCTTTCTTT
>.|TRBJ1-3|.|TRBV27|15
CASSSNGLFGNTIYF
TGTGCCAGCAGTTCGAACGGCCTATTCGGAAACACCATATATTTT
>many|TRBJ1-4|.|TRBV12-3/TRBV12-4|14
CASSFEGPGGKLFF
TGTGCCAGCAGTTTTGAGGGGCCAGGAGGAAAACTGTTTTTT
>.|TRBJ2-3|TRBD2|TRBV6-5|16
CASSFLAGGGTDTQYF
TGTGCCAGCAGTTTTCTAGCGGGGGGCGGCACAGATACGCAGTATTTT
>many|TRBJ1-1|TRBD1|TRBV5-1|14
CASSAGQGDSEAFF
TGCGCCAGCAGCGCGGGACAGGGGGACTCTGAAGCTTTCTTT
>.|TRBJ1-6|TRBD1|TRBV3-1|16
CASSQGGQAPNSPLHF
TGTGCCAGCAGCCAAGGGGGACAGGCACCGAATTCACCCCTCCACTTT
>.|TRBJ2-3|TRBD2|TRBV29-1|14
CSVEQRGPTDTQYF
TGCAGCGTTGAGCAGCGGGGGCCCACAGATACGCAGTATTTT
>many|TRBJ1-6|.|TRBV21-1|15
CAPLTDGSFGSPLHF
TGTGCCCCTCTTACGGACGGCAGCTTCGGTTCACCCCTCCACTTT
>few|TRBJ1-1|TRBD1|TRBV7-9|14
CASSHRDRTTEAFF
TGTGCCAGCAGCCACCGGGACAGGACCACTGAAGCTTTCTTT
>many|TRBJ1-3|.|TRBV20-1|12
CSARESVNTIYF
TGCAGTGCTAGAGAGAGTGTAAACACCATATATTTT
>few|TRBJ1-4|TRBD1|TRBV5-1|16
CASSLLTGPTNEKLFF
TGCGCCAGCAGCTTGTTGACAGGGCCAACTAATGAAAAACTGTTTTTT
>.|TRBJ2-6|.|TRBV19|15
CASVTPRTGANVLTF
TGTGCCAGCGTTACCCCCCGGACTGGGGCCAACGTCCTGACTTTC
>few|TRBJ2-7|TRBD2|TRBV6-5|14
CASMPAGGRDEQYF
TGTGCCAGCATGCCTGCGGGGGGGCGGGACGAGCAGTACTTC
>.|TRBJ2-2|TRBD2|TRBV3-1|18
CASSRNGLAGVGTGELFF
TGTGCCAGCAGCCGTAACGGACTAGCGGGAGTAGGCACCGGGGAGCTGTTTTTT
>few|TRBJ2-2|.|TRBV11-2|15
CASSPVRGYTGELFF
TGTGCCAGCAGCCCAGTAAGGGGTTACACCGGGGAGCTGTTTTTT
>few|TRBJ2-5|.|TRBV5-5|14
CASSLGTSKETQYF
TGTGCCAGCAGCTTGGGGACGAGTAAAGAGACCCAGTACTTC
>.|TRBJ2-2|.|TRBV11-2|15
CASSRDGLNTGELFF
TGTGCCAGCAGCCGAGACGGCCTGAACACCGGGGAGCTGTTTTTT
>.|TRBJ2-5|.|TRBV5-4|15
CASSLAGVLQETQYF
TGTGCCAGCAGTTTGGCAGGGGTCCTCCAAGAGACCCAGTACTTC
>few|TRBJ2-6|TRBD2|TRBV10-3|18
CAISEGLAGVAGANVLTF
TGTGCCATCAGTGAGGGACTAGCGGGTGTGGCGGGGGCCAACGTCCTGACTTTC
>few|TRBJ2-2|TRBD1|TRBV24-1|18
CATSDPKTGTGDTGELFF
TGTGCCACCAGTGATCCAAAGACCGGGACAGGGGACACCGGGGAGCTGTTTTTT
>few|TRBJ1-5|.|TRBV7-9|14
CASSPEGSNQPQHF
TGTGCCAGCAGCCCCGAAGGTAGCAATCAGCCCCAGCATTTT
>few|TRBJ2-5|TRBD1|TRBV29-1|12
CSAYRGGETQYF
TGCAGCGCATACAGGGGTGGAGAGACCCAGTACTTC
>.|TRBJ2-2|.|TRBV7-2|16
CASSPTGVKDTGELFF
TGTGCCAGCAGCCCCACGGGGGTTAAGGACACCGGGGAGCTGTTTTTT
>few|TRBJ1-1|.|TRBV6-5|11
CATEVNTEAFF
TGTGCCACCGAGGTGAACACTGAAGCTTTCTTT
>few|TRBJ1-5|TRBD1|TRBV19|15
CASKGDRDSYQPQHF
TGTGCCAGTAAGGGAGATCGGGACAGCTATCAGCCCCAGCATTTT